These 24 T cell receptor beta chains came from one sample sequenced in a study of T cell responses to AZD1222 COVID-19 vaccine. Produced via immunoSEQ multiplex PCR; TCRdb's table is partial and in-frame only. The sample lists 130,000 to 150,000 clones, about 92% occurring once. Sequenced material: peripheral blood, taken on day 0 of AZD1222 vaccination. The receptor source for this set is an adult in good health.

V gene TRBV5-1 combines with J gene TRBJ2-7; TRBD1 matches 8 bases. The V segment lost 3 bases and the J segment 4 bases; nucleotides outside the gene matches: 3. Germline V lookup: CDR1 SGHRS, CDR2 YFSETQ. The CDR3 is made up of 13 amino acids. The CDR3 sequence is CASSYTGGYEQYF. In DNA form, the CDR3 reads TGCGCCAGCAGCTATACAGGGGGGTACGAGCAGTACTTC.

The chain links TRBV7-8 to TRBJ2-7; perhaps TRBD1 as D (6 bases). Germline assignment: CDR1 SGHVS and CDR2 FQNEAQ. The CDR3 is 14 amino acids. V lost 2 bases, J lost 2 bases, and 10 bases lay in between. The CDR3 DNA reads as TGTGCCAGCAGCTTATTCGGGACAACCTACGAGCAGTACTTC. This encodes CASSLFGTTYEQYF.

This chain connects TRBV18 to TRBJ2-3; TRBD2 matches at 9 bases. Germline V gene data show CDR1 as KGHSH and CDR2 as LQKENI. Germline trimming cut 4 bases from V and 5 bases from J; bases unmatched to any gene: 7. The CDR3 length is 15 residues. The CDR3 spells CASSRGTSKGDTQYF. The CDR3, as DNA: TGTGCCAGCTCACGGGGGACTAGCAAGGGAGATACGCAGTATTTT.

CDR3 sequence reads: CASRFTLWGTDTQYF. The CDR3 nucleotides are TGTGCCAGCAGATTCACCCTTTGGGGCACAGATACGCAGTATTTT. This chain uses TRBV11-2 with TRBJ2-3; D is unclear. There are 15 residues in the CDR3. Deletions cut 6 bases from V and 1 base from J, with 14 bases between. Looked up from germline, CDR1 is SGHAT and CDR2 is FQNNGV. The variable domain in full, with the rest retrieved from reference TRBV11-2 and TRBJ2-3, is EAGVAQSPRYKIIEKRQSVAFWCNPISGHATLYWYQQILGQGPKLLIQFQNNGVVDDSQLPKDRFSAERLKGVDSTLKIQPAKLEDSAVYLCASRFTLWGTDTQYFGPGTRLTVL.

This sequence joins TRBV15 and TRBJ1-2; 8 positions agree with TRBD1. The CDR3 consists of 17 residues. The V gene end was trimmed by 4 bases and the J gene end by 8 bases; junction bases not matched to a gene: 18. From germline, CDR1 is LNHNV and CDR2 YYDKDF (reference sequence). The CDR3 DNA is TGTGCCACCAGCACTGGACAGGGAGGTCTTTACCCGGGGGGCTACACCTTC. Amino acid sequence: CATSTGQGGLYPGGYTF.

In the case of this clone: This sample includes further DNA sequences coding for the same CDR3. The chain combines TRBV7-9 with TRBJ1-2, with D possibly being TRBD1 (5 bases). Germline-derived CDR1 and CDR2 are SEHNR and FQNEAQ (reference sequence). V lost 0 bases and J lost 8, with 10 bases in between. CDR3 length equals 13 residues. This chain's CDR3 is CASSLATGGGYTF. The CDR3 DNA reads as TGTGCCAGCAGCTTAGCAACAGGTGGAGGCTACACCTTC. The whole variable domain, filled in from reference TRBV7-9 and TRBJ1-2, reads DTGVSQNPRHKITKRGQNVTFRCDPISEHNRLYWYRQTLGQGPEFLTYFQNEAQLEKSRLLSDRFSAERPKGSFSTLEIQRTEQGDSAMYLCASSLATGGGYTFGSGTRLTVV.

The chain is built from TRBV10-3 and TRBJ2-7; 11 bases are shared with TRBD2. J was trimmed by 3 bases and V by 8 bases; bases with no gene match: 9. This CDR3 comprises 15 residues. Germline V gene sequence: CDR1 ENHRY, CDR2 SYGVKD. The CDR3 DNA sequence: TGTGCCATCGGGGGTAGCGGGAGGGCCGGCTACGAGCAGTACTTC. This gives the protein CAIGGSGRAGYEQYF.

The genes are TRBV5-1 and TRBJ1-1; 9 nucleotides match TRBD1. The V gene's germline CDR1 is SGHRS and CDR2 YFSETQ. The V and J ends lost 2 bases and 4 bases, in that order; junction bases with no gene match: 3. The CDR3 length is 14 residues. The CDR3: CASSLGQGTTEAFF. CDR3 DNA sequence: TGCGCCAGCAGCTTAGGACAGGGGACCACTGAAGCTTTCTTT.

J is TRBJ2-7 and V is TRBV6-1; D is undetermined. V was clipped by 1 base and J by 8 bases, with 3 bases between them. The germline CDR1 and CDR2 sequences are MNHNS and SASEGT. The CDR3 totals 10 residues. The CDR3 region has the DNA TGTGCCAGCAGTGAAGTCCAGCAGTACTTC. Protein sequence: CASSEVQQYF.

This chain uses TRBV9 with TRBJ2-3; 8 nucleotides agree with TRBD2. V trimming: 0 bases; J trimming: 2 bases; junction bases outside the gene matches: 8. CDR1 is SGDLS and CDR2 is YYNGEE in the germline V gene. The CDR3 totals 17 residues. As DNA, the CDR3 is TGTGCCAGCAGCGTAGGGGTAGCGGGATATGCCACAGATACGCAGTATTTT. It yields the protein CASSVGVAGYATDTQYF.

V usage is TRBV6-5 and J usage is TRBJ1-1, with TRBD1 as a possible D gene (6 bases). The CDR3 sequence is 15 residues long. The germline V and J ends were trimmed by 4 bases and 4 bases, with 16 bases remaining between them. Germline values: CDR1 MNHEY, CDR2 SVGAGI. The CDR3 loop reads CASSFPGRGSTEAFF. DNA of the CDR3: TGTGCCAGCAGTTTCCCGGGGAGGGGGAGCACTGAAGCTTTCTTT.

The V and J genes are TRBV10-3 and TRBJ2-7; unclear D gene. The CDR3 spans 12 residues. CDR1 is ENHRY and CDR2 is SYGVKD in the germline V gene. The germline V and J ends were trimmed by 0 bases and 0 bases, with 0 bases remaining between them. In DNA form, the CDR3 reads TGTGCCATCAGTGAGTCCTCCTACGAGCAGTACTTC. It yields the protein CAISESSYEQYF.

The rearrangement uses TRBV6-1 and TRBJ1-1; no clear D. V was cut by 3 bases and J by 5 bases, with 13 bases left in between. The CDR3 has 14 amino acids. Germline assignment: CDR1 MNHNS and CDR2 SASEGT. CDR3 residues: CASSEGPFSTEAFF. CDR3 coding DNA: TGTGCCAGCAGTGAGGGCCCCTTTTCGACTGAAGCTTTCTTT.

This chain uses TRBV7-8 with TRBJ2-7; weak D call: TRBD2 (5 bases). Germline loops: CDR1 SGHVS, CDR2 FQNEAQ. Trimming removed 5 bases from V and 3 bases from J, with 17 bases in between. CDR3 size: 15 residues. CDR3 in amino acids: CASSPRPGRDYEQYF. In nucleotides, the CDR3 is TGTGCCAGCAGCCCACGCCCCGGACGGGACTACGAGCAGTACTTC.

V gene TRBV10-3 combines with J gene TRBJ1-2, with D tentatively TRBD1 (5 bases). Germline V gene data show CDR1 as ENHRY and CDR2 as SYGVKD. The CDR3 extends over 14 amino acids. V was cut by 4 bases and J by 6 bases, with 15 bases left in between. The CDR3: CAISVLQGLDGYTF. The CDR3 DNA sequence: TGTGCCATCAGTGTACTTCAGGGTTTGGATGGCTACACCTTC.

The count of this clone is one. The gene calls are TRBV5-8 and TRBJ2-5; D is undetermined. From germline, CDR1 is SGHTS and CDR2 YDEGEE. The CDR3 spans 14 residues. Trimming left V 0 bases short and J 1 base short, with 7 bases between. The CDR3 DNA is TGTGCCAGCAGCTTGGTTTCAATCCAAGAGACCCAGTACTTC. It specifies CASSLVSIQETQYF.

The rearrangement uses TRBV6-5 and TRBJ2-7; maybe TRBD2 (5 bases). Between the trimmed V and J ends, which lost 8 bases and 1 base, there was a span of 12 bases. This CDR3 is built from 13 residues. The V gene's germline CDR1 is MNHEY and CDR2 SVGAGI. CDR3 protein: CASSRGSSYEQYF. The CDR3 bases are TGTGCCAGCTCTCGCGGGTCTTCCTACGAGCAGTACTTC.

The V call is TRBV5-5, the J call TRBJ1-5; the D gene is possibly TRBD1 (6 bases). The length of the CDR3 is 14 residues. Trimming removed 4 bases at V and 6 bases at J, with 14 bases between. Germline assignment: CDR1 SGHKS and CDR2 YYEKEE (reference sequence). CDR3 residues: CASSNDRFSQPQHF. The CDR3 nucleotides read TGTGCCAGCAGCAATGACAGGTTTTCTCAGCCCCAGCATTTT.

CDR3 sequence: CASSALGQGGNSPLHF. In nucleotides, the CDR3 is TGTGCCAGCAGCGCACTAGGACAGGGCGGGAATTCACCCCTCCACTTT. The genes are TRBV7-6 and TRBJ1-6; 8 bases line up with TRBD1. V lost 5 bases and J lost 7; bases outside the gene matches: 10. CDR1 SGHVS and CDR2 FNYEAQ come from the germline V gene. The CDR3 is 16 residues long.

The chain is built from TRBV6-1 and TRBJ1-3; TRBD1 agrees at 7 bases. CDR1 MNHNS and CDR2 SASEGT come from the germline V gene. The CDR3 covers 16 residues. The J segment lost 0 bases and the V segment lost 1 base, leaving 3 bases of the junction unmatched. The CDR3 spells CASSEGTGSSGNTIYF. Here the CDR3 DNA reads TGTGCCAGCAGTGAAGGGACAGGAAGCTCTGGAAACACCATATATTTT.

The chain joins TRBV7-7 to TRBJ2-2; tentatively, D is TRBD2 (6 bases). V was shortened by 1 base and J by 2 bases, with 8 bases between the two germline ends. The CDR3 spans 15 residues. Germline V gives CDR1 SSHAT, CDR2 FNYEAQ (reference sequence). The CDR3 is CASSLGGVNTGELFF. The CDR3 coding sequence is TGTGCCAGCAGCTTAGGCGGGGTTAACACCGGGGAGCTGTTTTTT.

CDR3 residues: CASSLGQADTIYF. CDR3 coding DNA: TGTGCCAGCAGTTTGGGACAGGCAGACACCATATATTTT. The chain uses TRBV12-3 or TRBV12-4 and TRBJ1-3; 8 bases fit TRBD1. J gave up 8 bases and V 3 bases, and 3 bases lay outside the gene matches. This CDR3 comprises 13 residues.

The chain is built from TRBV27 and TRBJ2-3; D gene uncertain. CDR1 is MNHEY, CDR2 SMNVEV, per germline (reference sequence). V was pared by 5 bases and J by 4 bases, with 13 bases between. The CDR3 totals 14 residues. This CDR3 is CASSTRPGADTQYF. For the CDR3, the DNA is TGTGCCAGCAGTACCCGGCCTGGCGCAGATACGCAGTATTTT.

The chain couples TRBV19 to TRBJ1-6; maybe TRBD1 (6 bases). CDR3 size: 15 residues. The V end was cut by 4 bases, the J end by 4 bases, with 11 bases between. The V gene's germline CDR1 is LNHDA and CDR2 SQIVND (reference sequence). CDR3 in amino acids: CASSTSGVYNSPLHF. DNA of the CDR3: TGTGCCAGTAGTACATCAGGGGTTTATAATTCACCCCTCCACTTT. Full variable domain (missing parts from reference TRBV19 and TRBJ1-6): DGGITQSPKYLFRKEGQNVTLSCEQNLNHDAMYWYRQDPGQGLRLIYYSQIVNDFQKGDIAEGYSVSREKKESFPLTVTSAQKNPTAFYLCASSTSGVYNSPLHFGNGTRLTVT.